A selection of T cell receptor beta chains follows, all from one sample in a study of T cell changes during pregnancy in multiple sclerosis. Method: immunoSEQ multiplex PCR; TCRdb's copy keeps in-frame clones and lacks some. The data contain some 44,000 clones, 80% to 95% of them singletons. The sequencing here drew on CD4+ T cells from peripheral blood mononuclear cells, taken before pregnancy. Every receptor here comes from a female donor with multiple sclerosis, enrolled in a pregnancy study. Each CDR3 is given with its conserved first and last residue. Each record gives: clone size, D gene, J gene, V gene, CDR3 DNA, CDR3 protein. The D gene is left open where the match is weak. Clone size is given for some rows only: seen once, a few or many times, or a class if the clone is expanded.

>-|TRBD2|TRBJ2-1|TRBV5-1
TGCGCCAGCAGCTTGATGGGACTAACCTACAATGAGCAGTTCTTC
CASSLMGLTYNEQFF
>-|TRBD2|TRBJ2-3|TRBV27
TGTGCCAGCAGTCCCACGGGGGGTTTCACAGATACGCAGTATTTT
CASSPTGGFTDTQYF
>-|-|TRBJ1-4|TRBV6-4
TGTGCCAGCAGTGACTCAGCTGGTAATGAAAAACTGTTTTTT
CASSDSAGNEKLFF
>-|TRBD1|TRBJ1-5|TRBV2
TGTGCCAGCAGTCGGGACAGCAGTTATAGCAATCAGCCCCAGCATTTT
CASSRDSSYSNQPQHF
>-|-|TRBJ1-4|TRBV27
TGTGCCAGCAGGACAGGCCTTTGGGGTGAAAAACTGTTTTTT
CASRTGLWGEKLFF
>-|TRBD2|TRBJ2-7|TRBV2
TGTGCCAGCTCCCCGGGGACTATCTTCGAGCAGTACTTC
CASSPGTIFEQYF
>once|-|TRBJ1-5|TRBV28
TGTGCCAGCAGTTTGAGTCAGCCCCAGCATTTT
CASSLSQPQHF
>few|-|TRBJ1-5|TRBV19
TGTGCCAGTAGTATCTCAGGGCTCAATCAGCCCCAGCATTTT
CASSISGLNQPQHF
>-|-|TRBJ1-5|TRBV28
TGTGCCAGCAGTTTCAGGGGTGATCAGCCCCAGCATTTT
CASSFRGDQPQHF
>-|-|TRBJ1-1|TRBV6-5
TGTGCCAGCAGTAAAGGACAGAACACTGAAGCTTTCTTT
CASSKGQNTEAFF
>-|-|TRBJ1-1|TRBV5-5
TGTGCCAGCAGCTTGGAGGAGCGAAGGCAGAACACTGAAGCTTTCTTT
CASSLEERRQNTEAFF
>-|TRBD2|TRBJ2-7|TRBV30
TGTGCCTGGACGGCGGGGGCCTACGAGCAGTACTTC
CAWTAGAYEQYF
>few|-|TRBJ2-2|TRBV6-6
TGTGCCAGCAGTTTCGCGGAGACCGGGGAGCTGTTTTTT
CASSFAETGELFF
>-|-|TRBJ2-5|TRBV5-1
TGCGCCAGCAGCTTGGGGGGGGACCTCCAAGAGACCCAGTACTTC
CASSLGGDLQETQYF
>-|-|TRBJ2-6|TRBV27
TGTGCCAGCAGTTCAATGAGCTCTGGGGCCAACGTCCTGACTTTC
CASSSMSSGANVLTF
>-|-|TRBJ1-5|TRBV2
TGTGCCAGCAGTGAAGCGCTGAGGGGAGGACAGCCCCAGCATTTT
CASSEALRGGQPQHF
>-|TRBD1|TRBJ1-1|TRBV25-1
TGTGCCAGCAGTGAAGGGGCAGGGGGTGTCACTGAAGCTTTCTTT
CASSEGAGGVTEAFF
>-|TRBD1|TRBJ1-2|TRBV4-2
TGTGCCAGCAGCCAAGAAGGGACAGGGCCGGGGGAAGGCTACACCTTC
CASSQEGTGPGEGYTF
>-|-|TRBJ2-7|TRBV27
TGTGCCAGCAGGGACACTTCTTACGAGCAGTACTTC
CASRDTSYEQYF
>-|TRBD2|TRBJ2-4|TRBV13
TGTGCCAGCAGCTTAGAATATGGGGCGGGAGTGGGCAAAAACATTCAGTACTTC
CASSLEYGAGVGKNIQYF
>-|TRBD2|TRBJ2-1|TRBV2
TGTGCCAGCAGTGAAGGGGGACTAGCGGTGAACTCCTACAATGAGCAGTTCTTC
CASSEGGLAVNSYNEQFF
>-|TRBD1|TRBJ2-1|TRBV11-2
TGTGCCAGCAGCCGGGGACAGGGAGTCTACAATGAGCAGTTCTTC
CASSRGQGVYNEQFF
>-|-|TRBJ1-2|TRBV12-5
TGTGCTAGTGGTTACGCCTCTGTAGCCTATGGCTACACCTTC
CASGYASVAYGYTF
>-|-|TRBJ2-1|TRBV29-1
TGCAGCGTTGAACGCGGGACCCACTCCTACAATGAGCAGTTCTTC
CSVERGTHSYNEQFF